The 28 T cell receptor beta chains listed next were all sequenced from one sample in a study of cytomegalovirus exposure and HLA in healthy donors. The primer mix had 60 Vbeta and 13 Jbeta primers. Assay: immunoSEQ multiplex PCR; the TCRdb copy retains only in-frame clones and omits some. The table shows about 240,000 clones, with 70% to 90% occurring only once. The sample was PBMCs. These receptors were taken from a woman aged 55-69 years in good health and CMV-seropositive.

The chain employs TRBV9 and TRBJ2-3; 8 nucleotides line up with TRBD2. This CDR3 region has 16 residues. CDR1 and CDR2 from the germline V gene are SGDLS and YYNGEE. V lost 0 bases, J lost 2 bases, and 5 bases stayed unmatched. CDR3 DNA: TGTGCCAGCAGCGTAGCTAGCGGGTTTCCCACAGATACGCAGTATTTT. This sequence encodes CASSVASGFPTDTQYF.

The CDR3 sequence is CAISQGYSNQPQHF. DNA for the CDR3: TGTGCCATCAGCCAGGGGTATAGCAATCAGCCCCAGCATTTT. The rearrangement links TRBV10-3 to TRBJ1-5; TRBD1 might be the D (6 bases). The germline V gene encodes CDR1 ENHRY and CDR2 SYGVKD. CDR3 length equals 14 residues. V was trimmed by 6 bases and J by 0 bases, leaving 9 bases between them.

This clone was counted a few times. The V gene is TRBV19, the J gene TRBJ2-7, with 9 bases fitting TRBD1. The CDR3 has 14 residues. CDR1 LNHDA and CDR2 SQIVND come from the germline V gene (reference sequence). V dropped 1 base and J dropped 6; count of bases not matched to a gene: 4. CDR3 residues: CASSIGGTGREQYF. The CDR3 DNA follows: TGTGCCAGTAGTATAGGAGGGACAGGGCGCGAGCAGTACTTC.

The chain joins TRBV6-1 to TRBJ1-3; 7 bases agree with TRBD1. There are 15 residues in the CDR3. V gave up 5 bases and J gave up 2 bases; unmatched junction bases: 6. CDR1 and CDR2 from the germline V gene are MNHNS and SASEGT. CDR3 region: CASSRTGGTGNTIYF. CDR3 bases: TGTGCCAGCAGTCGGACAGGAGGGACTGGAAACACCATATATTTT.

This chain uses TRBV10-2 with TRBJ1-4, with no clear D. Trimming took 4 bases from V and 8 from J, leaving 11 bases between them. Germline V lookup: CDR1 WSHSY, CDR2 SAAADI. CDR3 size: 13 residues. CDR3 protein: CASSVRVREKLFF. DNA for the CDR3: TGCGCCAGCAGTGTTCGGGTTAGGGAAAAACTGTTTTTT.

This clone has just a few counts. The chain is built from TRBV7-9 and TRBJ1-5; D uncertain. This CDR3 contains 14 residues. The V and J ends lost 0 bases and 0 bases respectively, with 3 bases between them. CDR1 is SEHNR and CDR2 is FQNEAQ in the germline V gene (reference sequence). The CDR3 reads CASSLANSNQPQHF. Here the CDR3 DNA reads TGTGCCAGCAGCTTAGCTAATAGCAATCAGCCCCAGCATTTT.

This clone was recorded only once. In DNA, the CDR3 is TGTGCCAGCAGGGAATCAACTAGCCTATACTACGAGCAGTACTTC. It yields the protein CASRESTSLYYEQYF. V gene TRBV28 combines with J gene TRBJ2-7; D might be TRBD2 (6 bases). The CDR3 spans 15 residues. Germline V gene data show CDR1 as MDHEN and CDR2 as SYDVKM. V was clipped by 6 bases and J by 3 bases, with 18 bases between them.

The chain couples TRBV5-6 to TRBJ2-7; the D is unclear. Germline V CDR1 and CDR2: SGHDT, YYEEEE. CDR3 length: 13 residues. Trimming took 0 bases from V and 2 from J, leaving 6 bases between them. CDR3 protein: CASSLALPYEQYF. The CDR3 bases are TGTGCCAGCAGCTTGGCTCTTCCCTACGAGCAGTACTTC.

The J gene is TRBJ1-4, the V gene TRBV15, with D possibly being TRBD1 (6 bases). Trimming removed 2 bases from V and 8 bases from J, with 9 bases in between. This CDR3 has 13 residues. Germline V lookup: CDR1 LNHNV, CDR2 YYDKDF (reference sequence). The CDR3 loop reads CATSRTGQEKLFF. The DNA of the CDR3 is TGTGCCACCAGCAGAACTGGACAGGAAAAACTGTTTTTT.

The chain has TRBV28 and TRBJ2-7; D unresolved. CDR1 and CDR2 (germline): MDHEN, SYDVKM. CDR3 length: 12 amino acids. V was trimmed by 4 bases and J by 2 bases, leaving 6 bases between them. The CDR3 sequence: CASSSHAYEQYF. As DNA, the CDR3 is TGTGCCAGCAGTTCACATGCCTACGAGCAGTACTTC.

This clone came up a few times. The rearrangement uses TRBV5-1 and TRBJ1-1, with D possibly matching TRBD1 (6 bases). Trimming removed 3 bases at V and 4 bases at J, with 19 bases between. This CDR3 region has 16 residues. Germline V CDR1 and CDR2: SGHRS, YFSETQ. The CDR3 loop is CASSSRDTHLGTEAFF. DNA for the CDR3: TGCGCCAGCAGCTCCCGGGACACCCATCTGGGCACTGAAGCTTTCTTT.

V is TRBV10-1 and J is TRBJ2-7; TRBD1 matches 10 bases. CDR3 length: 21 residues. Germline V CDR1 and CDR2: WNHNN, SYGVQD (reference sequence). V lost 3 bases, J lost 1 base, and 21 bases stayed unmatched. The CDR3 region has the DNA TGCGCCAGCAGTGATCGACCGACAGGGGGCGCTTTACGTCTCCCGTCCTACGAGCAGTACTTC. It encodes CASSDRPTGGALRLPSYEQYF.

This clone has just a few counts. The chain is built from TRBV27 and TRBJ2-7, with 10 bases fitting TRBD2. Losses at the gene ends were 6 bases for V and 5 bases for J; bases not matched to a gene: 7. Germline CDR1 is MNHEY and CDR2 is SMNVEV (reference sequence). The CDR3 is made up of 14 amino acids. The CDR3 DNA reads as TGTGCCAGCAGAACAGCGGGAGGGACTCACGAGCAGTACTTC. This encodes CASRTAGGTHEQYF.

The genes are TRBV18 and TRBJ2-3; 11 nucleotides match TRBD2. CDR3 length equals 15 residues. The V gene's germline CDR1 is KGHSH and CDR2 LQKENI. The V and J ends lost 0 bases and 5 bases, in that order; junction bases with no gene match: 1. The CDR3 DNA follows: TGTGCCAGCTCACCACCCCTAGCGGGAGGAGATACGCAGTATTTT. As protein: CASSPPLAGGDTQYF.

This clone was counted between two and nine times. This chain uses TRBV11-3 with TRBJ2-2, with 9 bases that match TRBD1. From germline, CDR1 is SGHNT and CDR2 YENEEA. The V segment lost 5 bases and the J segment 10 bases; nucleotides outside the gene matches: 11. The CDR3 covers 15 residues. Here the CDR3 reads CASSDSGTGRLELFF. The CDR3, as DNA: TGTGCCAGCAGCGACTCCGGGACAGGGAGGTTGGAGCTGTTTTTT.

This clone was detected only once. The V and J genes are TRBV19 and TRBJ2-7; a weak D match, TRBD1 (6 bases). CDR1 is LNHDA and CDR2 is SQIVND in the germline V gene (reference sequence). This CDR3 comprises 13 residues. V lost 11 bases to trimming and J lost 2 bases, with 16 bases between them. CDR3 loop: CAAGGRGTYEQYF. The CDR3 DNA sequence: TGTGCCGCCGGCGGCAGGGGAACCTACGAGCAGTACTTC.

The chain links TRBV15 to TRBJ2-7; 13 bases match TRBD2. There are 17 residues in the CDR3. CDR1 is LNHNV and CDR2 is YYDKDF in the germline V gene (reference sequence). V gave up 0 bases and J gave up 4 bases; unmatched junction bases: 6. The CDR3 is CATSRELAGGPGYEQYF. The CDR3 nucleotides read TGTGCCACCAGCAGAGAACTAGCGGGAGGGCCGGGTTACGAGCAGTACTTC.

The chain carries TRBV10-3 and TRBJ2-1; 10 nucleotides agree with TRBD2. Germline CDR1 and CDR2: ENHRY and SYGVKD. The CDR3 loop spans 12 amino acids. Unmatched junction bases numbered 6, after V lost 9 bases and J lost 10 bases. For the CDR3, the DNA is TGTGCCATGGGGACTAGCGTAGGCGAGCAGTTCTTC. Protein: CAMGTSVGEQFF.

The chain is built from TRBV5-1 and TRBJ2-5, with TRBD1 identical over 8 bases. TRBJ2-7 explains the end of the DNA better; the J call may be wrong. Germline loops: CDR1 SGHRS, CDR2 YFSETQ. The length of the CDR3 is 14 residues. This CDR3 reads CASSPGQDRYEQYF. The CDR3 DNA reads TGCGCCAGCAGCCCGGGACAGGACCGTTACGAGCAGTACTTC.

This clone was counted a few times. This chain joins TRBV27 and TRBJ1-2, with D perhaps TRBD1 (6 bases). There are 14 residues in the CDR3. Germline loops: CDR1 MNHEY, CDR2 SMNVEV (reference sequence). Trimming stripped 3 bases from V and 8 bases from J, with 16 bases between. The chain's CDR3 is CASSLTGVSLGYTF. CDR3 nucleotide sequence: TGTGCCAGCAGTTTGACAGGTGTCTCCTTGGGCTACACCTTC.

V is TRBV7-8 and J is TRBJ2-7; 8 bases match TRBD1. Germline-derived CDR1 and CDR2 are SGHVS and FQNEAQ. CDR3 size: 15 residues. Germline trimming cut 3 bases from V and 0 bases from J; bases unmatched to any gene: 4. CDR3 sequence: CASSFGQGLSYEQYF. The CDR3, as DNA: TGTGCCAGCAGCTTTGGACAGGGCCTCTCCTACGAGCAGTACTTC.

The V and J genes are TRBV4-1 and TRBJ1-5, with D hard to call. This CDR3 is 15 amino acids long. V was pared by 1 base and J by 1 base, with 8 bases between. CDR1 MGHRA and CDR2 YSYEKL come from the germline V gene. The CDR3 nucleotides are TGCGCCAGCAGCCAAGCCCCCTCCAGCAATCAGCCCCAGCATTTT. Encoded protein: CASSQAPSSNQPQHF.

This rearrangement joins TRBV9 to TRBJ2-1; 8 nucleotides line up with TRBD2. V lost 1 base to trimming and J lost 7 bases; unmatched junction nucleotides: 13. This CDR3 is 17 amino acids long. Germline V gene sequence: CDR1 SGDLS, CDR2 YYNGEE. The CDR3 DNA follows: TGTGCCAGCAGCGTATTCCCCGAAGCGGGAGTCGGAAATGAGCAGTTCTTC. It codes for CASSVFPEAGVGNEQFF.

CDR3 DNA sequence: TGCGCCAGCAGTCGACAGGGGGTCCAGCCCCAGCATTTT. Amino acid sequence: CASSRQGVQPQHF. This chain uses TRBV23-1 with TRBJ1-5, with TRBD1 matching over 9 bases. TRBV23-1 is an open reading frame, and its role is uncertain. V was pared by 4 bases and J by 7 bases, with 2 bases of the junction left unmatched. This CDR3 has 13 residues.

The chain combines TRBV7-9 with TRBJ1-4; 9 bases align to TRBD1. CDR3 size: 16 residues. The germline V gene has CDR1 SEHNR and CDR2 FQNEAQ (reference sequence). The V and J ends lost 5 bases and 8 bases, in that order; junction bases with no gene match: 12. The CDR3 spells CASSPTPGQGSEKLFF. CDR3 nucleotides: TGTGCCAGCAGCCCTACGCCGGGACAGGGATCCGAAAAACTGTTTTTT.

The chain joins TRBV5-6 to TRBJ2-7; maybe TRBD2 (5 bases). Germline loops: CDR1 SGHDT, CDR2 YYEEEE. V was trimmed by 9 bases and J by 3 bases, leaving 16 bases between them. This CDR3 region has 13 residues. CDR3 DNA: TGTGCCACTGCCAAGGAGCGGAGCTACGAGCAGTACTTC. Protein product: CATAKERSYEQYF.

The genes are TRBV5-6 and TRBJ2-6; the D gene is possibly TRBD1 (5 bases). Trimming cost V 1 base and J 4 bases, with 9 bases left between them. Per the germline V gene, CDR1 is SGHDT and CDR2 is YYEEEE. CDR3 size: 15 residues. The CDR3 DNA follows: TGTGCCAGCAGCTTGCAGGGAAAAGGGGCCAACGTCCTGACTTTC. It encodes CASSLQGKGANVLTF.

The chain couples TRBV19 to TRBJ1-1; no definite D call. Trimming stripped 1 base from V and 4 bases from J, with 7 bases between. Germline CDR1 and CDR2: LNHDA and SQIVND (reference sequence). The CDR3 totals 13 residues. This chain's CDR3 is CASSIGRGTEAFF. Here the CDR3 DNA reads TGTGCCAGTAGTATAGGGCGGGGCACTGAAGCTTTCTTT. The variable domain in full, completed from reference TRBV19 and TRBJ1-1, reads DGGITQSPKYLFRKEGQNVTLSCEQNLNHDAMYWYRQDPGQGLRLIYYSQIVNDFQKGDIAEGYSVSREKKESFPLTVTSAQKNPTAFYLCASSIGRGTEAFFGQGTRLTVV.